This T cell receptor (beta chain) appears in the sequencing data of a study of T cells in Graves' hyperthyroidism and ophthalmopathy. This clonotype was recorded at least ten times. V was clipped by 4 bases and J by 1 base, with 6 bases between them. Looked up from germline, CDR1 is KGHDR and CDR2 is SFDVKD. CDR3 length: 13 amino acids. Amplified TCR beta CDR3 regions came from RNA transcripts. The HTBI primer set was used in a first-round RT-PCR of the TCR CDR3. From the multiplex PCR reads, TCRdb called clonotypes with MiXCR, one entry per CDR3 protein. The sample consists of hundreds of thousands of distinct CDR3 sequences, 16% of them appearing once.

The genes are TRBV24-1 and TRBJ1-1; D is ambiguous. This sequence originates from a woman aged 18-29 years with Graves' hyperthyroidism. The sample was blood. CDR3 sequence reads: CATSDWTNTEAFF. CDR3 nucleotides: TGTGCCACCAGTGACTGGACGAACACTGAAGCTTTCTTT.